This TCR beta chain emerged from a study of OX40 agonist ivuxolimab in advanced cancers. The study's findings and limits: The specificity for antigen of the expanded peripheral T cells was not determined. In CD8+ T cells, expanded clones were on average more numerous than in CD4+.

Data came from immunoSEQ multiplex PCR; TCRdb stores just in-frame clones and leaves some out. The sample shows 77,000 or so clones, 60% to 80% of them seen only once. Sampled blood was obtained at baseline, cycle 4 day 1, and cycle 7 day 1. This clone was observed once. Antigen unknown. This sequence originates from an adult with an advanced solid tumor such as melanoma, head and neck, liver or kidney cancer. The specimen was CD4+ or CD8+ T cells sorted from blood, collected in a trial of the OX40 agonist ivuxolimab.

The CDR3, as DNA: TGTGCCAGCAGCCCTTTTTCGACCTACGAGCAGTACTTC. Residues: CASSPFSTYEQYF. V gene TRBV7-2 combines with J gene TRBJ2-7; no clear D gene. Per germline, CDR1 SGHTA and CDR2 FQGNSA. CDR3 size: 13 residues. V lost 5 bases and J 2 bases, leaving 10 bases between the germline ends.